This T cell receptor beta chain was found in a study of T cells in Graves' hyperthyroidism and ophthalmopathy. The CDR3 runs to 15 residues. The germline CDR1 and CDR2 sequences are KGHSH and LQKENI. Trimming removed 3 bases from V and 7 bases from J; junction bases left unmatched: 11. Researchers amplified the TCR beta CDR3 regions from RNA transcripts. When the TCR CDR3 underwent first-round RT-PCR, the HTBI primer set was used. TCRdb re-called the multiplex PCR reads through MiXCR, storing one row per CDR3 protein. The sample yields some 500,000 distinct CDR3 sequences, about 16% seen once. The sample holds many counts of this clonotype.

The chain links TRBV18 to TRBJ1-2, with 7 bases lining up with TRBD1. Sequenced: blood. This TCR came from a young woman with Graves' ophthalmopathy. The CDR3 DNA reads TGTGCCAGCTCACCCGCACCCGGGACAGAGTCTGGCTACACCTTC. Protein sequence: CASSPAPGTESGYTF.